The 25 T cell receptor beta chains presented below share a single source sample, sequenced in a study of monozygotic twins with inflammatory bowel disease. Each CDR3 protein gets one entry in TCRdb, which reprocessed the 5' RACE reads and gives no DNA. This table holds approximately 400,000 distinct CDR3 sequences. Sequencing was carried out using blood. The receptors shown here come from a human donor with ulcerative colitis or Crohn's disease, or a healthy co-twin of an affected twin (not recorded which).

The chain uses TRBV12-3 or TRBV12-4 and TRBJ2-7; with no DNA, the TCRdb D assignment of TRBD1 cannot be verified. This CDR3 has 14 residues. CDR3 sequence: CASSLGTDIYEQYF.

The J gene is TRBJ1-5, the V gene TRBV3-1; TCRdb designates TRBD1, a call that cannot be tested without DNA. The CDR3 contains 15 residues. CDR1 and CDR2 (germline): LGHDT, YNNKEL (reference sequence). CDR3 protein: CASSHSTGSGQPQHF.

Here the CDR3 reads CASSFGTDSGELFF. V is TRBV12-3 or TRBV12-4 and J is TRBJ2-2; TCRdb designates TRBD1, a call that cannot be tested without DNA. The CDR3 length is 14 residues.

The chain uses TRBV27 and TRBJ2-7; TCRdb picks TRBD2, but there is no DNA to check that call. CDR1 and CDR2 (germline): MNHEY, SMNVEV (reference sequence). This CDR3 has 19 residues. Here the CDR3 reads CASSLSPYPLAGGSYEQYF.

V gene TRBV12-3 or TRBV12-4 combines with J gene TRBJ1-2; TCRdb designates TRBD1, a call that cannot be tested without DNA. The CDR3 spans 16 residues. The CDR3 sequence: CASSSTPGGGVDGYTF.

This chain connects TRBV27 to TRBJ2-3; checking the TCRdb D call of TRBD1 is not possible without DNA. Germline loops: CDR1 MNHEY, CDR2 SMNVEV (reference sequence). The CDR3 loop spans 16 amino acids. This CDR3 is CASSLSGRVSTDTQYF.

The V call is TRBV9, the J call TRBJ2-3. The CDR3 totals 14 residues. Germline V gene lookup returns CDR1 SGDLS and CDR2 YYNGEE. CDR3 region: CASSVGVGTDTQYF.

The chain is built from TRBV20-1 and TRBJ2-7. The CDR3 length is 15 residues. Germline loops: CDR1 DFQATT, CDR2 SNEGSKA (reference sequence). This CDR3 is CSARDLQHSSYEQYF.

V usage is TRBV5-1 and J usage is TRBJ2-7; TCRdb returns TRBD1, unconfirmable since there is no DNA. The germline V gene has CDR1 SGHRS and CDR2 YFSETQ. There are 14 residues in the CDR3. CDR3 sequence reads: CASSYGTGSYEQYF.

This chain links TRBV12-3 or TRBV12-4 with TRBJ2-3; the TRBD1 assignment by TCRdb is unverifiable without DNA. CDR3 size: 12 residues. CDR3: CASSTGEGTQYF.

This chain uses TRBV9 with TRBJ1-6; TCRdb outputs TRBD1, but without DNA this stays unchecked. Germline V gene data show CDR1 as SGDLS and CDR2 as YYNGEE. The CDR3 loop spans 14 amino acids. Here the CDR3 reads CASNRGPTNSPLHF. The whole variable domain, filled in from reference TRBV9 and TRBJ1-6, reads DSGVTQTPKHLITATGQRVTLRCSPRSGDLSVYWYQQSLDQGLQFLIQYYNGEERAKGNILERFSAQQFPDLHSELNLSSLELGDSALYFCASNRGPTNSPLHFGNGTRLTVT.

CDR3 sequence reads: CASSERIGLESPLHF. The V gene is TRBV12-3 or TRBV12-4, the J gene TRBJ1-6. This CDR3 spans 15 amino acids.

The gene calls are TRBV7-2 and TRBJ1-1; with no DNA, the TCRdb D assignment of TRBD1 cannot be verified. Germline CDR1 and CDR2: SGHTA and FQGNSA. This CDR3 comprises 16 residues. CDR3 loop: CASSRTSGRSNTEAFF.

The J gene is TRBJ2-1, the V gene TRBV2. The germline gives CDR1 SNHLY, CDR2 FYNNEI. The CDR3 consists of 12 residues. The CDR3 here is CASTTYNNEQFF. Full variable domain (missing parts from reference TRBV2 and TRBJ2-1): EPEVTQTPSHQVTQMGQEVILRCVPISNHLYFYWYRQILGQKVEFLVSFYNNEISEKSEIFDDQFSVERPDGSNFTLKIRSTKLEDSAMYFCASTTYNNEQFFGPGTRLTVL.

The chain links TRBV11-2 to TRBJ2-4; TCRdb names TRBD1, which stays unverified in the absence of DNA. The CDR3 extends over 18 amino acids. From germline, CDR1 is SGHAT and CDR2 FQNNGV. The CDR3 loop reads CASSPGTPLGETRNIQYF. Combining the CDR3 with reference TRBV11-2 and TRBJ2-4 gives the whole variable domain EAGVAQSPRYKIIEKRQSVAFWCNPISGHATLYWYQQILGQGPKLLIQFQNNGVVDDSQLPKDRFSAERLKGVDSTLKIQPAKLEDSAVYLCASSPGTPLGETRNIQYFGAGTRLSVL.

The chain employs TRBV12-3 or TRBV12-4 and TRBJ2-5; absent DNA, TCRdb's TRBD1 call cannot be checked. This CDR3 region has 14 residues. The CDR3 here is CASSPYGDQETQYF.

This chain links TRBV10-3 with TRBJ2-7; with no DNA, the TCRdb D assignment of TRBD1 cannot be verified. Germline V gene data show CDR1 as ENHRY and CDR2 as SYGVKD. The CDR3 covers 13 residues. The chain's CDR3 is CATSGQGAAEQYF.

The chain recombines TRBV6-2 or TRBV6-3 with TRBJ2-2; TCRdb reports TRBD1, a call that lacks DNA to check it against. CDR1 and CDR2 from the germline V gene are MNHEY and SVGEGT. There are 14 residues in the CDR3. The CDR3: CASSLQGPTGELFF.

J is TRBJ2-5 and V is TRBV5-1; TCRdb's D call of TRBD1 is untestable without DNA. Germline V CDR1 and CDR2: SGHRS, YFSETQ. This CDR3 contains 16 residues. CDR3 amino acids: CASSLPTGGEWETQYF. Complete variable domain (other parts from reference TRBV5-1 and TRBJ2-5): KAGVTQTPRYLIKTRGQQVTLSCSPISGHRSVSWYQQTPGQGLQFLFEYFSETQRNKGNFPGRFSGRQFSNSRSEMNVSTLELGDSALYLCASSLPTGGEWETQYFGPGTRLLVL.

The rearrangement uses TRBV10-3 and TRBJ1-4; checking the TCRdb D call of TRBD1 is not possible without DNA. Germline CDR1 reads ENHRY; CDR2 reads SYGVKD. This CDR3 is 15 amino acids long. The CDR3 reads CAISAKTGYNEKLFF.

CDR3 protein: CASSHNGQTEAFF. The gene calls are TRBV4-1 and TRBJ1-1. CDR3 length equals 13 residues. Germline assignment: CDR1 MGHRA and CDR2 YSYEKL.

The rearrangement links TRBV11-2 to TRBJ1-2; TCRdb returns TRBD1, unconfirmable since there is no DNA. Germline V lookup: CDR1 SGHAT, CDR2 FQNNGV. This CDR3 is built from 13 residues. The CDR3 is CASSFANEGARTF. Based on the CDR3 plus reference TRBV11-2 and TRBJ1-2, the full variable domain is EAGVAQSPRYKIIEKRQSVAFWCNPISGHATLYWYQQILGQGPKLLIQFQNNGVVDDSQLPKDRFSAERLKGVDSTLKIQPAKLEDSAVYLCASSFANEGARTFGSGTRLTVV.

This sequence joins TRBV30 and TRBJ1-2. This CDR3 is built from 12 residues. From germline, CDR1 is GTSNPN and CDR2 SVGIG (reference sequence). CDR3: CAWSVLSYGYTF. The full variable domain, in which reference TRBV30 and TRBJ1-2 provide the parts outside the CDR3, is SQTIHQWPATLVQPVGSPLSLECTVEGTSNPNLYWYRQAAGRGLQLLFYSVGIGQISSEVPQNLSASRPQDRQFILSSKKLLLSDSGFYLCAWSVLSYGYTFGSGTRLTVV.

V is TRBV5-5 and J is TRBJ2-7; there is no DNA to check the TCRdb D call of TRBD1. Germline CDR1 is SGHKS and CDR2 is YYEKEE (reference sequence). CDR3 length: 15 amino acids. The CDR3 is CASSQGGGRGYEQYF.

This chain joins TRBV5-4 and TRBJ2-5; as DNA is missing, the TRBD2 call by TCRdb cannot be tested. This CDR3 has 14 amino acids. Germline V gene lookup returns CDR1 SGHNT and CDR2 YYREEE (reference sequence). The CDR3 protein is CASSYSGAKETQYF.